This is a list of T cell receptor beta chains from one sample in a study of blood T cell repertoires in COVID-19. Sequenced by immunoSEQ multiplex PCR; TCRdb stores in-frame clones only, minus some. The sample has roughly 280,000 clones, under 90% seen once. Material for sequencing was PBMCs or T cells enriched from blood (not recorded which). These receptors all stem from a woman aged 55-69 years who had recovered from COVID-19. Both conserved end residues are part of each CDR3. Fields, in order: V gene, clone size, D gene, J gene, CDR3 protein, CDR3 DNA. A D gene is named only where the DNA matches it firmly. The size entry is marked missing in some rows and otherwise reads once, few, many or a size class.

>TRBV27|-|TRBD1|TRBJ2-7
CASSAGGGYEQYF
TGTGCCAGCAGTGCAGGGGGCGGCTACGAGCAGTACTTC
>TRBV18|-|TRBD2|TRBJ2-1
CASSPLSSGSNEQFF
TGTGCCAGCTCACCTCTGAGTAGCGGGAGCAATGAGCAGTTCTTC
>TRBV28|-|TRBD1|TRBJ1-4
CASITTGANEKLFF
TGTGCCAGCATCACGACAGGGGCAAACGAAAAACTGTTTTTT
>TRBV19|-|TRBD1|TRBJ2-7
CASSMGQGATYEQYF
TGTGCCAGTAGTATGGGACAGGGGGCTACCTACGAGCAGTACTTC
>TRBV7-9|-|TRBD1|TRBJ1-4
CASSTDAAGGEKLFF
TGTGCCAGCAGCACAGATGCGGCAGGGGGCGAAAAACTGTTTTTT
>TRBV9|-|-|TRBJ1-4
CASSVGEDQGLVDEKLFF
TGTGCCAGCAGCGTAGGAGAAGACCAGGGATTAGTGGATGAAAAACTGTTTTTT
>TRBV3-1/TRBV3-2|-|-|TRBJ1-3
CASSQAGGNTIYF
TGTGCCAGCAGCCAAGCGGGGGGAAACACCATATATTTT
>TRBV11-2|-|TRBD1|TRBJ1-1
CASSQRQGEAFF
TGTGCCAGCAGCCAGAGACAGGGTGAAGCTTTCTTT
>TRBV2|-|-|TRBJ1-2
CASSGRFSYGYTF
TGTGCCAGCAGTGGCAGGTTTAGCTATGGCTACACCTTC
>TRBV9|-|TRBD2|TRBJ2-1
CASSKGTSGDEQFF
TGTGCCAGCAGCAAGGGGACTAGCGGGGATGAGCAGTTCTTC
>TRBV28|-|TRBD2|TRBJ2-3
CASSPRRTSGRADTQYF
TGTGCCAGCAGTCCCCGCCGGACTAGCGGGAGAGCAGATACGCAGTATTTT
>TRBV14|-|-|TRBJ2-3
CASSQARGYSTDTQYF
TGTGCCAGCAGCCAAGCACGGGGGTATAGCACAGATACGCAGTATTTT
>TRBV9|-|-|TRBJ2-3
CASSAIYDSDTQYF
TGTGCCAGCAGCGCTATTTATGACTCGGATACGCAGTATTTT
>TRBV29-1|-|-|TRBJ1-1
CSVEYGLGDTEAFF
TGCAGCGTTGAATATGGCCTCGGGGACACTGAAGCTTTCTTT
>TRBV29-1|-|-|TRBJ2-3
CSVRQGGDTQYF
TGCAGCGTTCGACAGGGAGGAGATACGCAGTATTTT
>TRBV2|-|-|TRBJ2-1
CASMVDRRNEQFF
TGTGCCAGCATGGTGGATAGGAGGAATGAGCAGTTCTTC
>TRBV19|-|TRBD2|TRBJ2-1
CASRMTSGGLNEQFF
TGTGCCAGTAGGATGACTAGCGGGGGATTGAATGAGCAGTTCTTC
>TRBV7-9|few|-|TRBJ1-3
CASSLASFSGNTIYF
TGTGCCAGCAGCTTAGCCAGTTTCTCTGGAAACACCATATATTTT
>TRBV20-1|-|-|TRBJ1-6
CSAYGNSPLHF
TGCAGTGCTTACGGGAATTCACCCCTCCACTTT
>TRBV2|-|-|TRBJ2-2
CASSSGAGDGELFF
TGTGCCAGCAGTTCAGGGGCGGGAGACGGGGAGCTGTTTTTT
>TRBV11-1|-|TRBD1|TRBJ2-1
CASSLADSASGTGVGEQFF
TGTGCCAGCAGCTTAGCGGACAGCGCTTCCGGGACAGGGGTAGGTGAGCAGTTCTTC
>TRBV7-8|once|TRBD1|TRBJ1-6
CASRRPRTGVGNSPLHF
TGTGCCAGCAGACGCCCCAGGACAGGGGTTGGTAATTCACCCCTCCACTTT
>TRBV18|-|TRBD1|TRBJ1-1
CASSATGDTEAFF
TGTGCCAGCTCAGCCACAGGGGACACTGAAGCTTTCTTT
>TRBV9|-|-|TRBJ2-2
CASSVAPQNTGELFF
TGTGCCAGCAGCGTAGCCCCACAGAACACCGGGGAGCTGTTTTTT
>TRBV24-1|-|TRBD2|TRBJ2-1
CATSGIAGEAYNEQFF
TGTGCCACCAGTGGTATAGCGGGAGAGGCCTACAATGAGCAGTTCTTC
>TRBV28|-|TRBD1|TRBJ1-1
CASSLFRNQQGWTEAFF
TGTGCCAGCAGTTTATTCCGAAACCAACAGGGGTGGACTGAAGCTTTCTTT
>TRBV6-4|-|TRBD2|TRBJ2-3
CASSDSAGGPTDTQYF
TGTGCCAGCAGTGACTCCGCGGGAGGGCCCACAGATACGCAGTATTTT
>TRBV27|-|TRBD2|TRBJ2-5
CASSTRTSGIGNRETQYF
TGTGCCAGCAGTACTCGGACTAGCGGGATAGGGAACCGAGAGACCCAGTACTTC
>TRBV2|-|TRBD1|TRBJ2-3
CASSVVQGGGDTQYF
TGTGCCAGCAGTGTGGTACAGGGGGGAGGAGATACGCAGTATTTT
>TRBV19|-|TRBD1|TRBJ1-1
CASSIFQGAYTEAFF
TGTGCCAGTAGTATATTCCAGGGGGCATATACTGAAGCTTTCTTT
>TRBV7-7|-|TRBD1|TRBJ2-7
CASSPSPTGTYEQYF
TGTGCTAGCAGCCCAAGCCCGACAGGGACCTACGAGCAGTACTTC
>TRBV2|-|TRBD1|TRBJ2-3
CASRLQGSWDTQYF
TGTGCCAGCAGGTTACAGGGGAGTTGGGATACGCAGTATTTT
>TRBV27|few|-|TRBJ2-3
CASSLLRGGEYTQYF
TGTGCCAGCAGTTTATTGCGGGGTGGGGAATATACGCAGTATTTT
>TRBV9|-|TRBD1|TRBJ1-5
CASSTYRQGWPQHF
TGTGCCAGCAGCACGTACCGACAGGGTTGGCCCCAGCATTTT
>TRBV7-9|-|TRBD2|TRBJ2-3
CASSPRGGSGTDTQYF
TGTGCCAGCAGCCCACGGGGGGGGTCAGGGACAGATACGCAGTATTTT
>TRBV15|few|-|TRBJ1-1
CATSSQAVGERVEAFF
TGTGCCACCAGCTCTCAGGCCGTCGGGGAGCGTGTTGAAGCTTTCTTT
>TRBV19|-|TRBD1|TRBJ1-1
CASSGHPTGGRVYTEAFF
TGTGCCAGTAGTGGCCATCCGACAGGGGGACGTGTGTACACTGAAGCTTTCTTT
>TRBV6-5|-|TRBD1|TRBJ2-7
CASSSSGTGVYEQYF
TGTGCCAGCAGTTCCTCCGGGACAGGGGTATACGAGCAGTACTTC
>TRBV6-5|-|-|TRBJ2-7
CASSYQYNEQYF
TGTGCCAGCAGTTATCAGTATAACGAGCAGTACTTC
>TRBV28|-|-|TRBJ1-2
CASSLGRGGYGYTF
TGTGCCAGCAGTTTAGGCAGGGGTGGGTATGGCTACACCTTC
>TRBV27|-|-|TRBJ1-6
CASSLSPSSYNSPLHF
TGTGCCAGCAGTTTAAGTCCTAGCTCCTATAATTCACCCCTCCACTTT
>TRBV27|-|TRBD1|TRBJ1-5
CASTDGQGAQPQHF
TGTGCCAGCACCGATGGACAGGGAGCTCAGCCCCAGCATTTT
>TRBV6-6|-|-|TRBJ1-2
CASSALGGGPNYGYTF
TGTGCCAGCAGTGCTTTGGGGGGTGGTCCGAACTATGGCTACACCTTC
>TRBV18|-|-|TRBJ2-2
CASSPQGLGTYTGELFF
TGTGCCAGCTCACCACAGGGACTTGGGACTTACACCGGGGAGCTGTTTTTT
>TRBV6-5|-|-|TRBJ2-2
CASSLWGTGTGELFF
TGTGCCAGCAGTTTGTGGGGCACAGGCACCGGGGAGCTGTTTTTT
>TRBV3-1/TRBV3-2|-|-|TRBJ1-4
CASSPGGDTTNEKLFF
TGTGCCAGCAGCCCGGGGGGGGATACAACTAATGAAAAACTGTTTTTT
>TRBV19|-|-|TRBJ2-7
CASSLQGLGYEQYF
TGTGCCAGTAGTCTACAGGGATTGGGCTACGAGCAGTACTTC
>TRBV28|once|-|TRBJ1-2
CASSLRLDKQGYTF
TGTGCCAGCAGTTTAAGGTTGGACAAACAAGGCTACACCTTC
>TRBV27|-|TRBD2|TRBJ2-7
CASRETSGLSYEQYF
TGTGCCAGCAGGGAAACTAGCGGACTTTCCTACGAGCAGTACTTC
>TRBV19|-|TRBD2|TRBJ2-5
CASRLTSGAVTQYF
TGTGCCAGTCGCCTGACTAGCGGGGCCGTGACCCAGTACTTC
>TRBV10-1|-|-|TRBJ2-1
CASSERVKGNEQFF
TGCGCCAGCAGTGAAAGGGTCAAGGGGAATGAGCAGTTCTTC
>TRBV5-1|-|-|TRBJ2-4
CASSWASDKNIQYF
TGCGCCAGCAGCTGGGCTTCAGACAAAAACATTCAGTACTTC
>TRBV6-5|-|TRBD2|TRBJ2-1
CASSWTSGSVSQFF
TGTGCCAGCAGCTGGACTAGCGGGAGTGTATCGCAGTTCTTC
>TRBV24-1|-|-|TRBJ2-1
CATSAPWSSYNEQFF
TGTGCCACCAGTGCACCGTGGAGCTCCTACAATGAGCAGTTCTTC
>TRBV5-1|once|TRBD2|TRBJ2-5
CASSFSSGAGSETQYF
TGCGCCAGCAGCTTTTCTAGCGGAGCCGGGTCGGAGACCCAGTACTTC
>TRBV14|-|-|TRBJ1-2
CASSQQRNYGYTF
TGTGCCAGCAGCCAACAACGGAACTATGGCTACACCTTC
>TRBV25-1|-|TRBD2|TRBJ2-3
CASSIWRGTDTQYF
TGTGCCAGCAGTATCTGGCGGGGGACAGATACGCAGTATTTT
>TRBV28|-|-|TRBJ2-7
CASRREGTGYYEQYF
TGTGCCAGCAGACGGGAGGGGACAGGGTACTACGAGCAGTACTTC
>TRBV3-1/TRBV3-2|-|-|TRBJ1-2
CASSQVPGDGYTF
TGTGCCAGCAGCCAAGTTCCAGGGGATGGCTACACCTTC
>TRBV2|-|-|TRBJ1-1
CASRSGGVDEAFF
TGTGCCAGCAGGAGCGGCGGTGTAGATGAAGCTTTCTTT